The clone carrying this T cell receptor beta chain was seen only a few times. Its antigen is still unknown. Diagnoses rested on clinical symptoms, serum thyroxine and TRAb, thyroid ultrasound and orbital computed tomography. CDR3 length: 14 amino acids. J lost 4 bases, V lost 0 bases, and 4 bases had no gene match. CDR1 SGHTS and CDR2 YDEGEE come from the germline V gene. Researchers amplified the TCR beta CDR3 regions from RNA transcripts. RT-PCR in the first round (using the HTBI primer set) targeted the TCR CDR3. A single record per CDR3 protein comes from TCRdb applying MiXCR to the multiplex PCR reads. The table includes some 570,000 distinct CDR3 sequences, 14% detected once. The data originate from a study of T cells in Graves' hyperthyroidism and ophthalmopathy. Study-wide findings and caveats: Before onset, ophthalmopathy was predicted by the model a median around 6 months earlier. Most clonotypes that expanded in the thyroid above 0.001 also showed up in blood. A model using 13 V-J features told ophthalmopathy apart from stable hyperthyroidism.

The receptor's source is a woman between 18 and 30 years old with Graves' ophthalmopathy. The V gene is TRBV5-8, the J gene TRBJ2-7; TRBD1 aligns across 7 bases. Specimen: blood. The CDR3 DNA follows: TGTGCCAGCAGCTTGGGGGACAGCCGATACGAGCAGTACTTC. It yields the protein CASSLGDSRYEQYF.